The 21 T cell receptor beta chains below were found in one sample sequenced in a study of T cell responses to AZD1222 COVID-19 vaccine. Clones were read by immunoSEQ multiplex PCR, and TCRdb kept only the in-frame ones, dropping some. The table lists 84,000 or so clones, about 85% of them singletons, with approximately 1.5% in the top ten. The sequencing used peripheral blood, collected on day 0 of AZD1222 vaccination. All receptors come from an adult in good health.

This chain joins TRBV11-2 and TRBJ2-1; D remains unclear. In germline, CDR1 is SGHAT, CDR2 FQNNGV. CDR3 length equals 14 residues. V lost 0 bases to trimming and J lost 6 bases, with 9 bases between them. In nucleotides, the CDR3 is TGTGCCAGCAGCTTAGATCCTAGTATCAATGAGCAGTTCTTC. Translating it yields CASSLDPSINEQFF.

This clone has only one observation. This rearrangement joins TRBV6-5 to TRBJ2-4; 14 bases match TRBD2. From germline, CDR1 is MNHEY and CDR2 SVGAGI. Unmatched junction bases numbered 2, after V lost 0 bases and J lost 7 bases. The CDR3 contains 16 residues. The CDR3 spells CASSYSRLAGGNIQYF. CDR3 bases: TGTGCCAGCAGTTACTCGAGACTAGCGGGAGGGAACATTCAGTACTTC.

The chain combines TRBV7-2 with TRBJ2-5; 12 positions agree with TRBD2. V lost 1 base, J lost 5 bases, and 5 bases stayed unmatched. The CDR3 consists of 16 residues. The V gene's germline CDR1 is SGHTA and CDR2 FQGNSA. Here the CDR3 reads CASSLGLAGGRETQYF. CDR3 DNA: TGTGCCAGCAGCTTAGGGCTAGCGGGAGGGCGGGAGACCCAGTACTTC. Based on the CDR3 plus reference TRBV7-2 and TRBJ2-5, the full variable domain is GAGVSQSPSNKVTEKGKDVELRCDPISGHTALYWYRQSLGQGLEFLIYFQGNSAPDKSGLPSDRFSAERTGGSVSTLTIQRTQQEDSAVYLCASSLGLAGGRETQYFGPGTRLLVL.

The rearrangement links TRBV19 to TRBJ1-3; D remains ambiguous. CDR1 and CDR2 (germline): LNHDA, SQIVND (reference sequence). This CDR3 has 12 residues. V was trimmed by 10 bases and J by 0 bases, leaving 7 bases between them. As DNA, the CDR3 is TGTGCCACGGGGATCTCTGGAAACACCATATATTTT. As protein: CATGISGNTIYF. The whole variable domain, filled in from reference TRBV19 and TRBJ1-3, reads DGGITQSPKYLFRKEGQNVTLSCEQNLNHDAMYWYRQDPGQGLRLIYYSQIVNDFQKGDIAEGYSVSREKKESFPLTVTSAQKNPTAFYLCATGISGNTIYFGEGSWLTVV.

The V and J genes are TRBV5-6 and TRBJ1-1; D ambiguous. V was shortened by 4 bases and J by 0 bases, with 10 bases between the two germline ends. The CDR3 runs 14 residues. CDR1 SGHDT and CDR2 YYEEEE come from the germline V gene. The CDR3 DNA reads TGTGCCAGCAGCCCTGTAGGAATGAACACTGAAGCTTTCTTT. Amino acid sequence: CASSPVGMNTEAFF. The variable domain in full, completed from reference TRBV5-6 and TRBJ1-1, reads DAGVTQSPTHLIKTRGQQVTLRCSPKSGHDTVSWYQQALGQGPQFIFQYYEEEERQRGNFPDRFSGHQFPNYSSELNVNALLLGDSALYLCASSPVGMNTEAFFGQGTRLTVV.

In DNA, the CDR3 is TGTGCCAGCAGTCGGGGACAGGAGAACACTGAAGCTTTCTTT. Protein: CASSRGQENTEAFF. This chain links TRBV6-2 or TRBV6-3 with TRBJ1-1, with 8 positions matching TRBD1. The CDR3 spans 14 residues. After removal of 5 bases from V and 1 base from J, the junction contained 3 bases not matched to a gene. Germline loops: CDR1 MNHEY, CDR2 SVGEGT.

V usage is TRBV12-3 or TRBV12-4 and J usage is TRBJ1-4, with D uncertain. Trimming cost V 5 bases and J 6 bases, with 10 bases left between them. The CDR3 extends over 13 amino acids. The CDR3 DNA follows: TGTGCCAGCAGTCCCACAGCCGATGAAAAACTGTTTTTT. Amino acids: CASSPTADEKLFF.

The chain is built from TRBV4-1 and TRBJ2-4, with a weak D call TRBD1 (5 bases). The CDR3 consists of 13 residues. Germline CDR1 reads MGHRA; CDR2 reads YSYEKL. With 2 bases removed from V and 7 bases from J, the gap between germline ends came to 9 bases. CDR3 region: CASSQRSGNIQYF. CDR3 sequence (DNA): TGCGCCAGCAGCCAAAGGTCAGGGAACATTCAGTACTTC.

The chain is built from TRBV7-2 and TRBJ2-3, with 14 positions matching TRBD2. This CDR3 spans 15 amino acids. Germline V gene lookup returns CDR1 SGHTA and CDR2 FQGNSA. The V segment lost 6 bases and the J segment 5 bases; nucleotides outside the gene matches: 4. CDR3 protein: CASRGTSGSKDTQYF. The CDR3 DNA follows: TGTGCCAGCAGGGGGACTAGCGGGAGTAAAGATACGCAGTATTTT.

The chain joins TRBV25-1 to TRBJ1-2; 9 bases map to TRBD1. In germline, CDR1 is MGHDK, CDR2 SYGVNS. The ends lost 3 bases at V and 7 bases at J; junction bases unmatched: 9. This CDR3 is built from 15 residues. CDR3 DNA: TGTGCCAGCAGTGATCCCGGGACAGGGAAACGTGGCTACACCTTC. It codes for CASSDPGTGKRGYTF.

The V call is TRBV6-6, the J call TRBJ1-5, with 7 bases aligning to TRBD1. The CDR3 is made up of 16 amino acids. Germline V lookup: CDR1 MNHNY, CDR2 SVGAGI (reference sequence). Germline trimming cut 6 bases from V and 6 bases from J; bases unmatched to any gene: 14. In nucleotides, the CDR3 is TGTGCCAGCAGCCGCATTGGGACAGCCAGACCTCAGCCCCAGCATTTT. Its protein product is CASSRIGTARPQPQHF.

The genes are TRBV14 and TRBJ2-1; the D gene could be TRBD1 or TRBD2 (5 bases each). CDR3 size: 15 residues. V was clipped by 2 bases and J by 11 bases, with 19 bases between them. The germline V gene has CDR1 SGHDN and CDR2 FVKESK. As DNA, the CDR3 is TGTGCCAGCAGCCAACCCGGGGCCCCTAATCCGAAGCAGTTCTTC. It is translated as CASSQPGAPNPKQFF. Combining the CDR3 with reference TRBV14 and TRBJ2-1 gives the whole variable domain EAGVTQFPSHSVIEKGQTVTLRCDPISGHDNLYWYRRVMGKEIKFLLHFVKESKQDESGMPNNRFLAERTGGTYSTLKVQPAELEDSGVYFCASSQPGAPNPKQFFGPGTRLTVL.

The V gene is TRBV6-5, the J gene TRBJ1-2, with D perhaps TRBD1 (5 bases). V gave up 10 bases and J gave up 1 base, with 19 bases separating them. Germline lookup yields CDR1 MNHEY and CDR2 SVGAGI. The CDR3 is 15 amino acids. Written as DNA, the CDR3 is TGTGCCACCACGAGGGCACAGGACCTTAACTATGGCTACACCTTC. It codes for CATTRAQDLNYGYTF.

This rearrangement joins TRBV3-1 (or the pseudogene TRBV3-2) to TRBJ1-1; D is undetermined. V was shortened by 5 bases and J by 0 bases, with 4 bases between the two germline ends. The length of the CDR3 is 12 residues. CDR1 and CDR2 (germline): LGHDT, YNNKEL (reference sequence). DNA for the CDR3: TGTGCCAGCAGCTTCGTGAACACTGAAGCTTTCTTT. Translation: CASSFVNTEAFF.

The genes are TRBV6-5 and TRBJ1-5, with D maybe TRBD1 (6 bases). The CDR3 runs to 14 residues. The V end lost 3 bases, the J end lost 5 bases, and 11 bases lay between the germline ends. The germline V gene encodes CDR1 MNHEY and CDR2 SVGAGI. Here the CDR3 reads CASSYGRGDQPQHF. The CDR3 bases are TGTGCCAGCAGTTATGGCAGGGGCGATCAGCCCCAGCATTTT.

The rearrangement links TRBV10-3 to TRBJ2-1, with 7 bases fitting TRBD2. CDR1 and CDR2 (germline): ENHRY, SYGVKD. With V trimmed by 3 bases and J by 6 bases, 8 bases remained unmatched. The CDR3 loop spans 15 amino acids. This CDR3 reads CAISDLGGGPNEQFF. DNA of the CDR3: TGTGCCATCAGTGACTTGGGGGGAGGGCCCAATGAGCAGTTCTTC.

The chain couples TRBV14 to TRBJ2-7; 7 positions match TRBD1. This CDR3 spans 14 amino acids. With V trimmed by 5 bases and J by 2 bases, 6 bases remained unmatched. Germline-derived CDR1 and CDR2 are SGHDN and FVKESK. The CDR3 is CASSGQAVAYEQYF. CDR3 sequence (DNA): TGTGCCAGCAGCGGACAGGCGGTAGCCTACGAGCAGTACTTC.

The chain carries TRBV29-1 and TRBJ2-1; 9 nucleotides match TRBD2. Germline-derived CDR1 and CDR2 are SQVTM and ANQGSEA. The CDR3 has 16 amino acids. Trimming cost V 7 bases and J 4 bases; bases outside gene matches: 14. As DNA, the CDR3 is TGCAGCGCCGACTTAGCTAGCGGGACGTCATACAATGAGCAGTTCTTC. It yields the protein CSADLASGTSYNEQFF.

A note on this clone: This sample includes further DNA sequences coding for the same CDR3. The rearrangement uses TRBV18 and TRBJ1-5; D is uncertain. The CDR3 length is 13 residues. Germline CDR1 and CDR2: KGHSH and LQKENI. V lost 3 bases, J lost 4 bases, and 7 bases lay in between. In DNA form, the CDR3 reads TGTGCCAGCTCACCGGGGAATAATCAGCCCCAGCATTTT. It yields the protein CASSPGNNQPQHF. The full variable domain, in which reference TRBV18 and TRBJ1-5 provide the parts outside the CDR3, is NAGVMQNPRHLVRRRGQEARLRCSPMKGHSHVYWYRQLPEEGLKFMVYLQKENIIDESGMPKERFSAEFPKEGPSILRIQQVVRGDSAAYFCASSPGNNQPQHFGDGTRLSIL.

The rearrangement links TRBV6-5 to TRBJ1-5; D is possibly TRBD1 (5 bases). The CDR3 loop spans 13 amino acids. Germline V gives CDR1 MNHEY, CDR2 SVGAGI. Trimming left V 10 bases short and J 6 bases short, with 16 bases between. Here the CDR3 DNA reads TGTGCCACCCGTGGGGGTTTCGGTCAGCCCCAGCATTTT. Protein sequence: CATRGGFGQPQHF.

The V gene is TRBV11-3, the J gene TRBJ2-2, with 7 nucleotides matching TRBD2. Germline lookup yields CDR1 SGHNT and CDR2 YENEEA. After removal of 1 base from V and 2 bases from J, the junction contained 13 bases not matched to a gene. This CDR3 contains 19 residues. The DNA of the CDR3 is TGTGCCAGCAGCTTAGGAGCTAAGGGTCTAGCGGAAAACACCGGGGAGCTGTTTTTT. It translates to CASSLGAKGLAENTGELFF.